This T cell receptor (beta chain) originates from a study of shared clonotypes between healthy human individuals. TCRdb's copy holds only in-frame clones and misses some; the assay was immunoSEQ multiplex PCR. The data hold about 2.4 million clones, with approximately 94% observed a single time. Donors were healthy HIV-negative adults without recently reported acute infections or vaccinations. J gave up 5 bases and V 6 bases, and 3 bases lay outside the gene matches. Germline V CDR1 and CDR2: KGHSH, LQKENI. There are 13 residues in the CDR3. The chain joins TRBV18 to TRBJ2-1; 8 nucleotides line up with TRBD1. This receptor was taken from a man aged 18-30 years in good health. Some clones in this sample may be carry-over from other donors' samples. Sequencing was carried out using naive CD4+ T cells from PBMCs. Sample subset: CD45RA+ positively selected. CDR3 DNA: TGTGCCAGCTCCCGACAGGGGAACAATGAGCAGTTCTTC. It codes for CASSRQGNNEQFF.